A selection of T cell receptor beta chains follows, all from one sample in a study of blood T cell repertoires in COVID-19. This table comes from immunoSEQ multiplex PCR, and its TCRdb copy is limited to in-frame clones, with some not included. Of 200,000 to 250,000 clones in the sample, 84% were seen once. Sequencing was carried out using PBMCs or T cells enriched from blood (not recorded which). These TCRs come from a woman aged 40 to 55 who had recovered from COVID-19. Both conserved end residues are part of each CDR3. A D gene is named only where the DNA matches it firmly. Clone size, where shown, is once, few, many, or a class for clones that have expanded.

CDR3aa: CASSIALAGNNEQFF; CDR3nt: TGTGCCAGTAGTATAGCACTAGCGGGTAACAATGAGCAGTTCTTC; d_gene: TRBD2; v_gene: TRBV19; j_gene: TRBJ2-1; abundance: once
CDR3aa: CASSLGWKFRGSGANVLTF; CDR3nt: TGTGCCAGCAGCTTGGGGTGGAAGTTCAGGGGCTCTGGGGCCAACGTCCTGACTTTC; d_gene: NA; v_gene: TRBV7-8; j_gene: TRBJ2-6; abundance: NA
CDR3aa: CSVLQREGQVLNEQFF; CDR3nt: TGCAGCGTTCTCCAGCGGGAGGGCCAGGTGTTGAATGAGCAGTTCTTC; d_gene: TRBD2; v_gene: TRBV29-1; j_gene: TRBJ2-1; abundance: NA
CDR3aa: CASSRDGGDQPQHF; CDR3nt: TGTGCCAGCAGTAGGGACGGGGGGGATCAGCCCCAGCATTTT; d_gene: NA; v_gene: TRBV6-5; j_gene: TRBJ1-5; abundance: NA
CDR3aa: CASSPREAAGANVLTF; CDR3nt: TGTGCCAGCTCACCCCGAGAGGCGGCTGGGGCCAACGTCCTGACTTTC; d_gene: NA; v_gene: TRBV18; j_gene: TRBJ2-6; abundance: NA
CDR3aa: CASSLALPGPGEKLFF; CDR3nt: TGTGCCAGCAGCTTAGCGCTCCCAGGACCAGGGGAAAAACTGTTTTTT; d_gene: NA; v_gene: TRBV7-9; j_gene: TRBJ1-4; abundance: NA
CDR3aa: CASGRQARVTGELFF; CDR3nt: TGTGCCAGCGGACGACAGGCGAGGGTCACCGGGGAGCTGTTTTTT; d_gene: NA; v_gene: TRBV6-5; j_gene: TRBJ2-2; abundance: NA
CDR3aa: CASSPPSDYNEQFF; CDR3nt: TGTGCCAGCAGCCCCCCTAGCGACTACAATGAGCAGTTCTTC; d_gene: NA; v_gene: TRBV9; j_gene: TRBJ2-1; abundance: few
CDR3aa: CATSALAAGELFF; CDR3nt: TGTGCCACCAGTGCCCTAGCTGCCGGGGAGCTGTTTTTT; d_gene: NA; v_gene: TRBV24-1; j_gene: TRBJ2-2; abundance: many
CDR3aa: CSVEKPGTSGRAWPTDTQYF; CDR3nt: TGCAGCGTTGAAAAGCCAGGGACTAGCGGGAGGGCCTGGCCCACAGATACGCAGTATTTT; d_gene: TRBD2; v_gene: TRBV29-1; j_gene: TRBJ2-3; abundance: NA
CDR3aa: CSVGTGDYGYTF; CDR3nt: TGCAGCGTCGGGACAGGCGATTATGGCTACACCTTC; d_gene: TRBD1; v_gene: TRBV29-1; j_gene: TRBJ1-2; abundance: NA
CDR3aa: CATSDFTSGAQETQYF; CDR3nt: TGTGCCACCAGTGATTTCACTAGCGGGGCCCAAGAGACCCAGTACTTC; d_gene: TRBD2; v_gene: TRBV24-1; j_gene: TRBJ2-5; abundance: NA
CDR3aa: CASSRTGATGELFF; CDR3nt: TGCGCCAGCAGCCGGACAGGGGCCACCGGGGAGCTGTTTTTT; d_gene: TRBD1; v_gene: TRBV10-2; j_gene: TRBJ2-2; abundance: NA
CDR3aa: CASGLGGELFF; CDR3nt: TGTGCCAGCGGACTTGGCGGGGAGCTGTTTTTT; d_gene: NA; v_gene: TRBV11-2; j_gene: TRBJ2-2; abundance: NA
CDR3aa: CASGGAQGKGTGELFF; CDR3nt: TGTGCTAGTGGAGGTGCTCAGGGGAAGGGGACCGGGGAGCTGTTTTTT; d_gene: NA; v_gene: TRBV12-5; j_gene: TRBJ2-2; abundance: once
CDR3aa: CASSTRQGFVRGAFF; CDR3nt: TGTGCCAGCAGTACCCGACAGGGGTTCGTTCGTGGAGCTTTCTTT; d_gene: TRBD1; v_gene: TRBV27; j_gene: TRBJ1-1; abundance: NA
CDR3aa: CSVEGGSAYNEQFF; CDR3nt: TGCAGCGTTGAAGGCGGGAGCGCCTACAATGAGCAGTTCTTC; d_gene: TRBD2; v_gene: TRBV29-1; j_gene: TRBJ2-1; abundance: NA
CDR3aa: CASSPKAGMNTEAFF; CDR3nt: TGTGCCAGCTCACCCAAGGCCGGGATGAACACTGAAGCTTTCTTT; d_gene: NA; v_gene: TRBV18; j_gene: TRBJ1-1; abundance: NA
CDR3aa: CASSYFYGYTF; CDR3nt: TGTGCCAGCAGTTACTTTTATGGCTACACCTTC; d_gene: NA; v_gene: TRBV12-3/TRBV12-4; j_gene: TRBJ1-2; abundance: NA
CDR3aa: CSASDTAGEAETQYF; CDR3nt: TGCAGTGCTAGTGATACAGCGGGAGAGGCAGAGACCCAGTACTTC; d_gene: TRBD2; v_gene: TRBV20-1; j_gene: TRBJ2-5; abundance: NA
CDR3aa: CASSVTGGTGIANSPLHF; CDR3nt: TGTGCCAGCAGCGTTACGGGAGGGACAGGGATCGCCAATTCACCCCTCCACTTT; d_gene: TRBD1; v_gene: TRBV7-8; j_gene: TRBJ1-6; abundance: NA
CDR3aa: CASSQGGGYTF; CDR3nt: TGTGCCAGCAGCCAAGGCGGTGGCTACACCTTC; d_gene: NA; v_gene: TRBV3-1/TRBV3-2; j_gene: TRBJ1-2; abundance: NA
CDR3aa: CASSMGRAPSYNEQFF; CDR3nt: TGTGCCAGTAGTATGGGCAGAGCCCCCTCCTACAATGAGCAGTTCTTC; d_gene: NA; v_gene: TRBV19; j_gene: TRBJ2-1; abundance: NA
CDR3aa: CASGPGTGSGNTIYF; CDR3nt: TGTGCCAGTGGACCCGGGACAGGGTCAGGAAACACCATATATTTT; d_gene: TRBD1; v_gene: TRBV19; j_gene: TRBJ1-3; abundance: NA
CDR3aa: CASSLFARTSGYTGELFF; CDR3nt: TGTGCCAGCAGTTTATTCGCGAGGACTAGCGGATACACCGGGGAGCTGTTTTTT; d_gene: TRBD2; v_gene: TRBV27; j_gene: TRBJ2-2; abundance: NA
CDR3aa: CASQTGTGDYEQYF; CDR3nt: TGTGCCAGCCAAACCGGGACAGGAGACTACGAGCAGTACTTC; d_gene: TRBD1; v_gene: TRBV2; j_gene: TRBJ2-7; abundance: NA
CDR3aa: CASSYSAGVEQFF; CDR3nt: TGTGCCAGCAGTTACTCGGCGGGAGTTGAGCAGTTCTTC; d_gene: TRBD2; v_gene: TRBV6-5; j_gene: TRBJ2-1; abundance: NA
CDR3aa: CASSPSSGVPETQYF; CDR3nt: TGTGCCAGCAGCCCTTCTAGCGGGGTCCCAGAGACCCAGTACTTC; d_gene: TRBD2; v_gene: TRBV3-1/TRBV3-2; j_gene: TRBJ2-5; abundance: NA
CDR3aa: CASSLERHQETQYF; CDR3nt: TGTGCCAGCAGCTTAGAGCGGCATCAAGAGACCCAGTACTTC; d_gene: NA; v_gene: TRBV11-2; j_gene: TRBJ2-5; abundance: few
CDR3aa: CASSLGQGEFNEQFF; CDR3nt: TGCGCCAGCAGCTTGGGGCAGGGTGAGTTCAATGAGCAGTTCTTC; d_gene: NA; v_gene: TRBV5-1; j_gene: TRBJ2-1; abundance: NA
CDR3aa: CASSRRQGLAKNIQYF; CDR3nt: TGTGCCAGCAGCCGTAGGCAGGGGTTGGCCAAAAACATTCAGTACTTC; d_gene: NA; v_gene: TRBV14; j_gene: TRBJ2-4; abundance: few
CDR3aa: CASSGAEDRGNTEAFF; CDR3nt: TGTGCCAGCAGCGGGGCCGAGGACAGGGGGAACACTGAAGCTTTCTTT; d_gene: TRBD1; v_gene: TRBV9; j_gene: TRBJ1-1; abundance: NA
CDR3aa: CASSLEPDWSTEAFF; CDR3nt: TGCGCCAGCAGCTTGGAACCCGACTGGTCCACTGAAGCTTTCTTT; d_gene: NA; v_gene: TRBV5-1; j_gene: TRBJ1-1; abundance: NA
CDR3aa: CASSPPLAGGGETQYF; CDR3nt: TGTGCCAGCAGCCCTCCGCTAGCGGGAGGGGGAGAGACCCAGTACTTC; d_gene: TRBD2; v_gene: TRBV13; j_gene: TRBJ2-5; abundance: NA
CDR3aa: CASSTGLAANTGELFF; CDR3nt: TGTGCCAGCAGCACCGGACTAGCGGCTAACACCGGGGAGCTGTTTTTT; d_gene: TRBD2; v_gene: TRBV5-4; j_gene: TRBJ2-2; abundance: NA
CDR3aa: CASSLHRVGNTEAFF; CDR3nt: TGTGCCAGCAGCCTCCACCGGGTGGGGAACACTGAAGCTTTCTTT; d_gene: NA; v_gene: TRBV4-2; j_gene: TRBJ1-1; abundance: once
CDR3aa: CATSDSGLAAYNEQFF; CDR3nt: TGTGCCACCAGTGATTCGGGGTTAGCGGCATACAATGAGCAGTTCTTC; d_gene: NA; v_gene: TRBV24-1; j_gene: TRBJ2-1; abundance: NA
CDR3aa: CASSPDRATNEKLFF; CDR3nt: TGCGCCAGCAGCCCGGACAGGGCAACTAATGAAAAACTGTTTTTT; d_gene: TRBD1; v_gene: TRBV5-1; j_gene: TRBJ1-4; abundance: NA
CDR3aa: CASRYTSGSIYEQYF; CDR3nt: TGCGCCAGCAGGTACACTAGCGGGAGTATCTACGAGCAGTACTTC; d_gene: TRBD2; v_gene: TRBV10-2; j_gene: TRBJ2-7; abundance: NA